This is a list of T cell receptor beta chains from one sample in a study of shared clonotypes between healthy human individuals. TCRdb keeps only in-frame clones here, not all; method: immunoSEQ multiplex PCR. Here the sample spans around 2,000,000 clones, roughly 94% being singletons. Material for sequencing was naive CD8+ T cells sorted from blood. These receptors originate from a man between 18 and 35 years old in good health. Each CDR3 is given with its conserved first and last residue. Fields, in order: clone size, V gene, D gene, J gene, CDR3 protein, CDR3 DNA. A D gene is named only where the DNA matches it firmly. Where a row states a size, it is once, few, many or the class of an expanded clone; other rows omit it.

>NA|TRBV6-1|NA|TRBJ2-7
CASREEGPAEQYF
TGTGCCAGCAGAGAAGAGGGCCCGGCCGAGCAGTACTTC
>NA|TRBV27|TRBD2|TRBJ2-1
CASSLTLGLAGGPHNEQFF
TGTGCCAGCAGTCTTACCTTGGGACTAGCGGGGGGGCCTCACAATGAGCAGTTCTTC
>NA|TRBV10-1|NA|TRBJ2-1
CASSGGRVSEQFF
TGCGCCAGCAGCGGGGGGCGGGTAAGTGAGCAGTTCTTC
>NA|TRBV27|NA|TRBJ2-5
CASSLSRRVGEETQYF
TGTGCCAGCAGTTTATCGCGGAGGGTAGGAGAGGAGACCCAGTACTTC
>once|TRBV2|NA|TRBJ1-3
CASSEPEAGNTIYF
TGTGCCAGCAGTGAACCTGAAGCGGGAAACACCATATATTTT
>once|TRBV2|TRBD2|TRBJ2-7
CASRTGASGGPRFSYEQYF
TGTGCCAGCAGGACGGGGGCTAGCGGGGGACCCCGCTTCTCCTACGAGCAGTACTTC
>once|TRBV7-8|NA|TRBJ1-1
CASSLGEGYGNTEAFF
TGTGCCAGCAGCTTAGGAGAGGGGTATGGAAACACTGAAGCTTTCTTT
>NA|TRBV7-6|NA|TRBJ2-7
CASSPLVRTASYEQYF
TGTGCCAGCAGCCCCCTAGTCAGGACTGCCTCCTACGAGCAGTACTTC
>once|TRBV27|TRBD2|TRBJ2-5
CASSLIGSGSWETQYF
TGTGCCAGCAGTCTTATTGGAAGCGGGAGCTGGGAGACCCAGTACTTC
>NA|TRBV29-1|TRBD1|TRBJ2-3
CSVVPKGAGGDTQYF
TGCAGCGTTGTACCAAAGGGGGCAGGGGGAGATACGCAGTATTTT
>NA|TRBV4-1|NA|TRBJ2-2
CASSQDEGLGTGELFF
TGCGCCAGCAGCCAAGACGAGGGCCTCGGCACCGGGGAGCTGTTTTTT
>NA|TRBV4-3|TRBD2|TRBJ2-1
CASSQEIWGGGDEQFF
TGCGCCAGCAGCCAAGAGATATGGGGGGGTGGTGATGAGCAGTTCTTC
>NA|TRBV10-2|NA|TRBJ2-7
CASSYHPHEQYF
TGCGCCAGCAGTTACCATCCTCACGAGCAGTACTTC
>NA|TRBV2|NA|TRBJ2-7
CASSEEARSYEQYF
TGTGCCAGCAGTGAAGAAGCGCGGTCCTACGAGCAGTACTTC
>NA|TRBV28|NA|TRBJ2-4
CASSLSSGQSAKNIQYF
TGTGCCAGCAGTTTATCATCTGGTCAATCGGCCAAAAACATTCAGTACTTC
>NA|TRBV5-6|NA|TRBJ1-1
CASSLGGSGTEAFF
TGTGCCAGCAGCTTGGGAGGGTCTGGCACTGAAGCTTTCTTT
>NA|TRBV30|TRBD1|TRBJ1-6
CAWIEGAGSYNSPLHF
TGTGCCTGGATCGAGGGGGCTGGATCCTATAATTCACCCCTCCACTTT
>NA|TRBV11-2|NA|TRBJ2-2
CASTPTVGALNTGELFF
TGTGCCAGCACCCCTACTGTCGGGGCACTGAACACCGGGGAGCTGTTTTTT
>NA|TRBV5-5|NA|TRBJ1-1
CASSLFVNTEAFF
TGTGCCAGCAGCTTGTTCGTGAACACTGAAGCTTTCTTT
>NA|TRBV28|TRBD1|TRBJ1-3
CASSFGPQLPGQPTEESGNTIYF
TGTGCCAGCAGTTTCGGACCCCAGTTACCGGGACAGCCGACTGAGGAGTCGGGAAACACCATATATTTT
>NA|TRBV27|NA|TRBJ2-4
CASSPRSAGNIQYF
TGTGCCAGCAGTCCCCGATCGGCAGGGAACATTCAGTACTTC
>NA|TRBV5-1|NA|TRBJ1-2
CASSLAAGWDGYTF
TGCGCCAGCAGCTTGGCAGCCGGGTGGGATGGCTACACCTTC